This T cell receptor (beta chain) was identified during a study of blood T cell repertoires in COVID-19. This clone has only a few counts. CDR1 is SEHNR, CDR2 FQNEAQ, per germline (reference sequence). Trimming removed 0 bases at V and 2 bases at J, with 8 bases between. The CDR3 contains 15 residues. Sequenced by immunoSEQ multiplex PCR; TCRdb stores in-frame clones only, minus some. The repertoire has some 350,000 clones, about 90% of them found once; the top ten carry 5%. The clonotype originates from a young man who had recovered from COVID-19. Sequences were obtained from PBMCs or T cells enriched from blood (not recorded which). V gene TRBV7-9 combines with J gene TRBJ1-3; D is possibly TRBD1 (5 bases). The CDR3 protein is CASSLAWGAGNTIYF. The CDR3 bases are TGTGCCAGCAGCTTAGCGTGGGGGGCTGGAAACACCATATATTTT.